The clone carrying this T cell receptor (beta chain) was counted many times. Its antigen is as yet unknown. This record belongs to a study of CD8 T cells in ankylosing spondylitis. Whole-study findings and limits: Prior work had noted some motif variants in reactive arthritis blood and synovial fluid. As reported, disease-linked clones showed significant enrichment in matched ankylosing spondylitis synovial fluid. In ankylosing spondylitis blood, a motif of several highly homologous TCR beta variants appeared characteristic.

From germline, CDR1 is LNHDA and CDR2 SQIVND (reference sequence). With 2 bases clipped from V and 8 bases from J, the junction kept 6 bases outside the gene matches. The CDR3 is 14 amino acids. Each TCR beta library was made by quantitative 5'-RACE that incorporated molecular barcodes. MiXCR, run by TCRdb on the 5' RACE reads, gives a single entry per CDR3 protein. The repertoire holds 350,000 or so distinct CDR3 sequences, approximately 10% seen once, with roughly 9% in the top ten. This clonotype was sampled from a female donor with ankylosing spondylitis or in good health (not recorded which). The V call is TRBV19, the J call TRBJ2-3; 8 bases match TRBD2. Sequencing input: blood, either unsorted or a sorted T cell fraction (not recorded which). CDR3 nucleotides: TGTGCCAGTAGTATAAGGACCGCGGGAGGTACGCAGTATTTT. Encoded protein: CASSIRTAGGTQYF.